Below, 8 T cell receptor beta chains from the same sample are listed, as sequenced in a study of T-cell reconstitution after alpha-beta-depleted transplantation in children. A library of TCRbeta sequences, prepared with unique molecular identifiers, was generated. Using its own MiXCR run on the PCR reads, TCRdb lists one record per CDR3 protein. The sample lists some 500,000 distinct CDR3 sequences, roughly 33% occurring once. The input for sequencing was PBMCs from the stem cell graft donor, taken from the stem cell graft. Receptor source: a human donor who donated a stem cell graft to a child with aplastic anemia.

The chain recombines TRBV20-1 with TRBJ1-2, with TRBD1 identical over 8 bases. CDR1 is DFQATT and CDR2 is SNEGSKA in the germline V gene (reference sequence). Trimming took 0 bases from V and 8 from J; bases not matched to a gene: 11. The CDR3 is 15 amino acids. The CDR3 bases are TGCAGTGCTAGAGATCTCTATTTGGGGACAGGCGGCTACACCTTC. It specifies CSARDLYLGTGGYTF.

This clonotype was seen a handful of times. The chain employs TRBV20-1 and TRBJ2-1; TRBD2 matches 11 bases. This CDR3 region has 14 residues. Germline values: CDR1 DFQATT, CDR2 SNEGSKA (reference sequence). V dropped 6 bases and J dropped 5; count of bases not matched to a gene: 6. The CDR3 loop is CSATWTSGHNEQFF. Written as DNA, the CDR3 is TGCAGTGCCACCTGGACTAGCGGGCACAATGAGCAGTTCTTC.

The rearrangement uses TRBV20-1 and TRBJ2-3, with D possibly called TRBD1 or TRBD2 (5 bases each). Trimming removed 3 bases at V and 1 base at J, with 20 bases between. Germline V gene sequence: CDR1 DFQATT, CDR2 SNEGSKA (reference sequence). This CDR3 spans 17 amino acids. The CDR3 DNA follows: TGCAGTGCTAGGGATTTTGCCTCAAGAGGGGGCACAGATACGCAGTATTTT. This sequence encodes CSARDFASRGGTDTQYF.

V gene TRBV7-2 combines with J gene TRBJ1-1; 7 nucleotides line up with TRBD1. V dropped 8 bases and J dropped 0; count of bases not matched to a gene: 3. The CDR3 runs to 13 residues. Germline V lookup: CDR1 SGHTA, CDR2 FQGNSA. The CDR3 DNA sequence: TGTGCCAGCCAGACAGGGCTGAACACTGAAGCTTTCTTT. Its protein product is CASQTGLNTEAFF.

The V and J genes are TRBV6-5 and TRBJ2-3; no clear D gene. The CDR3 has 12 amino acids. V gave up 6 bases and J gave up 5 bases, with 9 bases separating them. Germline assignment: CDR1 MNHEY and CDR2 SVGAGI. CDR3 residues: CASRSGQDTQYF. The CDR3 coding sequence is TGTGCCAGCAGATCCGGGCAAGATACGCAGTATTTT.

The chain links TRBV18 to TRBJ1-5; no clear D gene. V was trimmed by 3 bases and J by 0 bases, leaving 6 bases between them. From germline, CDR1 is KGHSH and CDR2 LQKENI. The CDR3 has 14 residues. The CDR3 loop reads CASSPLDSNQPQHF. The CDR3 region has the DNA TGTGCCAGCTCACCTTTGGATAGCAATCAGCCCCAGCATTTT.

The V call is TRBV29-1, the J call TRBJ1-2; possibly TRBD1 for D (6 bases). The germline gives CDR1 SQVTM, CDR2 ANQGSEA. V lost 2 bases and J 8 bases, leaving 12 bases between the germline ends. This CDR3 comprises 12 residues. The CDR3: CSVESYRDGYTF. CDR3 DNA: TGCAGCGTTGAATCCTACAGGGACGGCTACACCTTC. The full variable domain, rest sourced from reference TRBV29-1 and TRBJ1-2, is SAVISQKPSRDICQRGTSLTIQCQVDSQVTMMFWYRQQPGQSLTLIATANQGSEATYESGFVIDKFPISRPNLTFSTLTVSNMSPEDSSIYLCSVESYRDGYTFGSGTRLTVV.

The V and J genes are TRBV7-3 and TRBJ1-2; D is possibly TRBD1 (6 bases). The V end lost 1 base, the J end lost 8 bases, and 11 bases lay between the germline ends. The CDR3 contains 13 residues. Germline loops: CDR1 SGHTA, CDR2 FQGTGA. CDR3 bases: TGTGCCAGCAGCTTAAACAGGGAAGGGGGCTACACCTTC. Amino acid sequence: CASSLNREGGYTF.